This T cell receptor beta chain came from a study of T cell repertoires in cytomegalovirus infection (dated by TCRdb to the late 2010s). In terms of the full investigation: Because public TCR beta signatures pointed to carriage of CMV infection together with the matching HLA type, the HLA type of each donor mattered for the analysis. On the study overall, not on this receptor specifically: Carriers of CMV infection plus the relevant HLA type were discriminated by the cumulative frequency of public TCR beta family members in the study cohort and in an independent approximately 340-donor cohort. The ex vivo response was dominated by HLA-C-restricted CMV-specific TCR beta clonotypes, which also provided the single most frequent clonotype in two of eight donors.

This clonotype was found a few times. What antigen it recognizes has not been identified. No quality values exist for individual bases; no much larger clone is one base distant. As encoded in the germline V gene, CDR1 is MNHEY while CDR2 is SVGEGT. V ends up 5 bases short and J 5 bases short, with an unmatched junction base count of 9. The CDR3 spans 15 residues, from the cysteine through the phenylalanine. Only CDR3 DNA remains: 45 bases, in frame from the first base. Instrument on record: Illumina HiSeq 1500. TCRdb applied fastp at Q25 and MiXCR to the public reads, then kept only in-frame beta chains. Identical CDR3 proteins give one entry, which carries the most common genes and DNA. The sample table contains under 150,000 distinct CDR3 sequences; only one count was recorded for more than 20% of them. Clones ranked in the top ten supply approximately 35% of the sample.

The sequence links TRBV6-2 or TRBV6-3 to TRBJ2-7, and TRBD1 matches 10 of the central bases. The clonotype was recovered from a human donor in good health (CMV status not recorded). Some clones in this sample may be carry-over from other donors' samples. Material for sequencing was PBMCs, sequenced either directly or after in vitro stimulation (not recorded which). CDR3 reads: CASSTGQGHRDEQYF. The DNA sequence reads TGTGCCAGCAGTACGGGACAGGGGCATCGGGACGAGCAGTACTTC.